These 19 T cell receptor beta chains came from one sample sequenced in a study of cytomegalovirus exposure and HLA in healthy donors. The PCR employed 60 Vbeta primers together with 13 Jbeta primers. Some clones are missing from TCRdb's copy, which holds only in-frame ones; the method was immunoSEQ multiplex PCR. Here the sample spans some 150,000 clones, 64% being singletons. What was sequenced was PBMCs. These receptors came from a woman aged 25 to 39 in good health and CMV-seropositive.

The chain combines TRBV6-5 with TRBJ2-3; 7 nucleotides line up with TRBD2. The CDR3 loop spans 15 amino acids. The germline CDR1 and CDR2 sequences are MNHEY and SVGAGI. With V trimmed by 7 bases and J by 1 base, 8 bases remained unmatched. The CDR3 loop reads CASTADSGRTDTQYF. CDR3 DNA sequence: TGTGCCAGCACCGCCGATAGCGGGCGCACAGATACGCAGTATTTT.

V gene TRBV7-9 combines with J gene TRBJ2-3, with a possible D match to TRBD1 (5 bases). V was cut by 0 bases and J by 5 bases, with 6 bases left in between. This CDR3 contains 13 residues. Germline values: CDR1 SEHNR, CDR2 FQNEAQ (reference sequence). CDR3 in DNA: TGTGCCAGCAGCTTAGCAGGGGTAGATACGCAGTATTTT. It is translated as CASSLAGVDTQYF. The variable domain in full, with the rest retrieved from reference TRBV7-9 and TRBJ2-3, is DTGVSQNPRHKITKRGQNVTFRCDPISEHNRLYWYRQTLGQGPEFLTYFQNEAQLEKSRLLSDRFSAERPKGSFSTLEIQRTEQGDSAMYLCASSLAGVDTQYFGPGTRLTVL.

The chain recombines TRBV5-1 with TRBJ2-1; 11 bases fit TRBD2. CDR1 and CDR2 (germline): SGHRS, YFSETQ. The CDR3 runs to 15 residues. The V segment lost 4 bases and the J segment 6 bases; nucleotides outside the gene matches: 6. CDR3 in DNA: TGCGCCAGCAGCGCCCTAGCGGGAGGACTCAATGAGCAGTTCTTC. It codes for CASSALAGGLNEQFF.

V is TRBV5-6 and J is TRBJ2-3; 7 nucleotides agree with TRBD2. Losses at the gene ends were 3 bases for V and 3 bases for J; bases not matched to a gene: 4. The CDR3 length is 14 residues. The germline V gene has CDR1 SGHDT and CDR2 YYEEEE. In DNA, the CDR3 is TGTGCCAGCAGCTCCTGGGGGGGTACAGATACGCAGTATTTT. It yields the protein CASSSWGGTDTQYF.

This clone showed up just a few times. V gene TRBV5-1 combines with J gene TRBJ2-5; 8 positions agree with TRBD1. The J call could be wrong; TRBJ2-7 is a better fit for the DNA end. This CDR3 is built from 15 residues. CDR1 and CDR2 from the germline V gene are SGHRS and YFSETQ. CDR3 sequence (DNA): TGCGCCAGCAGCTTGGAGGCAGGGGGCTACGACGAGCAGTACTTC. Its translation is CASSLEAGGYDEQYF.

V gene TRBV4-2 combines with J gene TRBJ1-2; D call uncertain. The CDR3 runs to 11 residues. Germline-derived CDR1 and CDR2 are LGHNA and YNFKEQ. The ends were cut back, 3 bases at V and 8 bases at J, with 7 bases in the middle. The CDR3 protein is CASSQGRGYTF. CDR3 bases: TGTGCCAGCAGCCAGGGGAGAGGCTACACCTTC.

This clone has a handful of counts. The chain recombines TRBV4-1 with TRBJ2-1; 7 positions agree with TRBD2. V dropped 1 base and J dropped 10; count of bases not matched to a gene: 10. The CDR3 length is 15 residues. CDR1 is MGHRA and CDR2 is YSYEKL in the germline V gene. The CDR3 loop is CASSQVVTGGGEQFF. The CDR3, as DNA: TGCGCCAGCAGCCAAGTGGTTACGGGAGGAGGCGAGCAGTTCTTC.

This clone has a handful of counts. J is TRBJ1-4 and V is TRBV6-4, with TRBD1 matching over 9 bases. The CDR3 runs to 14 residues. The trim removed 6 bases at V and 8 bases at J, leaving 7 bases unmatched. The germline gives CDR1 MRHNA, CDR2 SNTAGT. The CDR3, as DNA: TGTGCCAGCAGCCCCGACAGGGGGTCCGAAAAACTGTTTTTT. It translates to CASSPDRGSEKLFF.

The chain has TRBV19 and TRBJ1-1; the D gene is possibly TRBD1 (5 bases). CDR3 size: 13 residues. V lost 8 bases and J 0 bases, leaving 10 bases between the germline ends. Looked up from germline, CDR1 is LNHDA and CDR2 is SQIVND (reference sequence). The CDR3 nucleotides read TGTGCCAGTTGGGACTCATTGAACACTGAAGCTTTCTTT. This encodes CASWDSLNTEAFF.

The chain joins TRBV5-1 to TRBJ2-7; possibly TRBD1 for D (6 bases). The CDR3 consists of 15 residues. V was cut by 4 bases and J by 0 bases, with 14 bases left in between. The germline V gene has CDR1 SGHRS and CDR2 YFSETQ. CDR3 sequence: CASSIYRAVSYEQYF. DNA of the CDR3: TGCGCCAGCAGCATCTACAGGGCGGTCTCCTACGAGCAGTACTTC.

Details on this clone: Mismatch with germline at one junction end may stem from a read error. Other DNA variants within this sample encode the same CDR3. The chain has TRBV19 and TRBJ1-1; D is undetermined. The CDR3 loop spans 12 amino acids. The germline gives CDR1 LNHDA, CDR2 SQIVND (reference sequence). CDR3 bases: TGTGCCAGTAGTATCGGGAACACTGAAGCCTTCTTT. Its protein product is CASSIGNTEAFF.

The chain uses TRBV9 and TRBJ1-5; 7 positions match TRBD1. V lost 7 bases, J lost 4 bases, and 8 bases stayed unmatched. Germline loops: CDR1 SGDLS, CDR2 YYNGEE. The CDR3 covers 14 residues. The CDR3 DNA reads TGTGCCAGCGGGATGACAGGGCAAAATCAGCCCCAGCATTTT. This codes for CASGMTGQNQPQHF.

The chain combines TRBV27 with TRBJ1-5; a weak D match, TRBD1 (5 bases). The length of the CDR3 is 14 residues. V was clipped by 5 bases and J by 0 bases, with 8 bases between them. CDR1 and CDR2 from the germline V gene are MNHEY and SMNVEV (reference sequence). DNA for the CDR3: TGTGCCAGCAGTGCTCAGGGTAGCAATCAGCCCCAGCATTTT. This encodes CASSAQGSNQPQHF.

The chain recombines TRBV4-1 with TRBJ1-2; 9 bases match TRBD1. The CDR3 is 14 amino acids. Germline V lookup: CDR1 MGHRA, CDR2 YSYEKL. V shed 4 bases, J shed 7 bases, and the junction held 7 bases outside the gene matches. CDR3 bases: TGCGCCAGCAGCCGGACAGGGGATTATAGTGGCTACACCTTC. Residues: CASSRTGDYSGYTF.

This chain links TRBV10-1 with TRBJ2-1; TRBD2 matches at 11 bases. CDR3 length: 15 amino acids. Germline V lookup: CDR1 WNHNN, CDR2 SYGVQD (reference sequence). V lost 4 bases and J lost 7; bases outside the gene matches: 6. The CDR3 DNA follows: TGCGCCAGCAGTGGATCTAGCGGGGGGTATAATGAGCAGTTCTTC. Translation: CASSGSSGGYNEQFF.

The chain links TRBV11-3 to TRBJ2-5; 8 nucleotides align to TRBD2. The J call may be in error: the DNA end matches TRBJ2-7 better. The CDR3 loop spans 15 amino acids. In germline, CDR1 is SGHNT, CDR2 YENEEA. CDR3: CASSLVSSGSYEQYF. In DNA, the CDR3 is TGTGCCAGCAGCTTAGTATCCAGCGGGAGCTACGAGCAGTACTTC.

V gene TRBV29-1 combines with J gene TRBJ2-3; the D is unclear. Trimming shortened V by 8 bases and J by 4 bases, and 16 bases separated the two germline ends. Germline V CDR1 and CDR2: SQVTM, ANQGSEA. The CDR3 has 13 residues. The CDR3 nucleotides are TGCAGCTCGAAACCGGCCGGAGCAGATACGCAGTATTTT. Residues: CSSKPAGADTQYF.

The rearrangement uses TRBV13 and TRBJ1-5; D is undetermined. This CDR3 is built from 13 residues. The germline V and J ends were trimmed by 2 bases and 5 bases, with 7 bases remaining between them. Germline lookup yields CDR1 PRHDT and CDR2 FYEKMQ (reference sequence). The CDR3 nucleotides read TGTGCCAGCAGCTTAAACAGTTATCAGCCCCAGCATTTT. Protein: CASSLNSYQPQHF.

This clone was seen more than once but under ten times. The chain employs TRBV5-6 and TRBJ2-5, with 13 bases lining up with TRBD2. The J call may be mistaken, given a closer DNA end match to TRBJ2-7. The CDR3 extends over 15 amino acids. Germline V gene lookup returns CDR1 SGHDT and CDR2 YYEEEE. The CDR3 nucleotides are TGTGCCAGCAGCCAACTAGCGGGGGGGCTCTACGAGCAGTACTTC. It codes for CASSQLAGGLYEQYF.